Listed here are 27 T cell receptor beta chains from one sample, sequenced in a study of cytotoxic CD8 clonotypes in ibrutinib-treated CLL. Profiling relied on immunoSEQ multiplex PCR, and the TCRdb table lists in-frame clones only, not all of them. Among approximately 340,000 clones listed, over 55% were seen once. The material was PBMCs, obtained after 36 months of ibrutinib treatment. The source is a human donor with chronic lymphocytic leukemia.

V gene TRBV29-1 combines with J gene TRBJ2-1, with 14 bases that match TRBD2. This CDR3 is built from 16 residues. The trim removed 7 bases at V and 2 bases at J, leaving 7 bases unmatched. Germline assignment: CDR1 SQVTM and CDR2 ANQGSEA. CDR3 sequence reads: CSGGLAGVTPYNEQFF. Here the CDR3 DNA reads TGCAGCGGGGGACTAGCGGGAGTTACTCCCTACAATGAGCAGTTCTTC.

V and J are TRBV10-3 and TRBJ1-1; 7 positions match TRBD1. The CDR3 covers 16 residues. J was trimmed by 0 bases and V by 5 bases; bases with no gene match: 9. Germline lookup yields CDR1 ENHRY and CDR2 SYGVKD. CDR3 in DNA: TGTGCCATCAGTTCGCAGGGGGTGTCCATGAACACTGAAGCTTTCTTT. Translating gives CAISSQGVSMNTEAFF.

The CDR3 loop reads CASSFLGGDYGYTF. The CDR3 DNA follows: TGTGCCAGCAGTTTTTTAGGGGGCGACTATGGCTACACCTTC. The genes are TRBV28 and TRBJ1-2; TRBD1 agrees at 7 bases. From germline, CDR1 is MDHEN and CDR2 SYDVKM. This CDR3 has 14 residues. V gave up 3 bases and J gave up 3 bases; unmatched junction bases: 4.

The chain recombines TRBV5-1 with TRBJ1-6, with D possibly TRBD1 on 5 matching bases. Germline V CDR1 and CDR2: SGHRS, YFSETQ. CDR3 length equals 17 residues. Trimming took 4 bases from V and 7 from J, leaving 21 bases between them. CDR3 nucleotides: TGCGCCAGCAGCCGGACTGGGACCTATCTAGGCAATTCACCCCTCCACTTT. Amino acid sequence: CASSRTGTYLGNSPLHF.

The chain combines TRBV7-2 with TRBJ2-4; 8 bases are shared with TRBD1. There are 15 residues in the CDR3. The V segment lost 4 bases and the J segment 8 bases; nucleotides outside the gene matches: 10. Per germline, CDR1 SGHTA and CDR2 FQGNSA. The CDR3 region has the DNA TGTGCCAGCAGCTCCCAAGAAGGACAGGGATACATTCAGTACTTC. Its translation: CASSSQEGQGYIQYF.

The genes are TRBV19 and TRBJ2-4; D gene uncertain. Trimming took 7 bases from V and 0 from J, leaving 7 bases between them. The germline CDR1 and CDR2 sequences are LNHDA and SQIVND (reference sequence). The CDR3 spans 13 residues. This chain's CDR3 is CASTDLAKNIQYF. CDR3 bases: TGTGCCAGTACGGATCTAGCCAAAAACATTCAGTACTTC. Filled out from reference TRBV19 and TRBJ2-4, the complete variable domain reads DGGITQSPKYLFRKEGQNVTLSCEQNLNHDAMYWYRQDPGQGLRLIYYSQIVNDFQKGDIAEGYSVSREKKESFPLTVTSAQKNPTAFYLCASTDLAKNIQYFGAGTRLSVL.

The chain carries TRBV7-2 and TRBJ2-4; 8 bases match TRBD1. The CDR3 runs 15 residues. Germline V gene sequence: CDR1 SGHTA, CDR2 FQGNSA. V lost 1 base, J lost 5 bases, and 4 bases stayed unmatched. The CDR3: CASSLDRGIENIQYF. CDR3 nucleotide sequence: TGTGCCAGCAGCTTAGACAGGGGGATCGAAAACATTCAGTACTTC.

This clone was observed a handful of times. The chain carries TRBV14 and TRBJ2-2, with D unclear. Trimming shortened V by 3 bases and J by 6 bases, and 5 bases separated the two germline ends. Germline CDR1 SGHDN, CDR2 FVKESK. The CDR3 runs to 12 residues. Here the CDR3 reads CASSQSAGELFF. As DNA, the CDR3 is TGTGCCAGCAGCCAGTCAGCCGGGGAGCTGTTTTTT.

The chain uses TRBV6-5 and TRBJ2-6; no clear D. Trimming stripped 0 bases from V and 4 bases from J, with 10 bases between. The CDR3 is 16 residues long. The germline gives CDR1 MNHEY, CDR2 SVGAGI. The CDR3 region is CASSYSKAAGANVLTF. The CDR3 bases are TGTGCCAGCAGTTACTCGAAGGCAGCGGGGGCCAACGTCCTGACTTTC.

The chain couples TRBV6-5 to TRBJ1-2; 9 bases are shared with TRBD1. V was clipped by 6 bases and J by 3 bases; unmatched bases: 5. Germline CDR1 reads MNHEY; CDR2 reads SVGAGI. CDR3 length: 14 residues. In DNA form, the CDR3 reads TGTGCCAGCAGCACAGGGGGCGCAGACTATGGCTACACCTTC. This codes for CASSTGGADYGYTF.

This clone was seen only once. This sequence joins TRBV11-2 and TRBJ1-3; 8 positions agree with TRBD1. The germline V gene encodes CDR1 SGHAT and CDR2 FQNNGV. V gave up 10 bases and J gave up 3 bases; unmatched junction bases: 5. The CDR3 contains 13 residues. CDR3 region: CATEQGVGNTIYF. The CDR3 DNA reads as TGTGCCACCGAACAGGGGGTTGGAAACACCATATATTTT.

The CDR3 bases are TGTGCCAGCAGTTCTGGGGCTGGAAACACCATATATTTT. Its translation is CASSSGAGNTIYF. The chain uses TRBV6-6 and TRBJ1-3; D is unresolved. V lost 4 bases, J lost 2 bases, and 6 bases lay in between. The CDR3 covers 13 residues. Germline CDR1 reads MNHNY; CDR2 reads SVGAGI (reference sequence).

The chain couples TRBV6-5 to TRBJ1-2; D call uncertain. The CDR3 is made up of 15 amino acids. The V and J ends lost 0 bases and 5 bases respectively, with 13 bases between them. Per germline, CDR1 MNHEY and CDR2 SVGAGI. The CDR3 bases are TGTGCCAGCAGTTACTCGCCACGGGCCAGTTATGGCTACACCTTC. It encodes CASSYSPRASYGYTF.

V usage is TRBV7-2 and J usage is TRBJ2-3; unclear D gene. Trimming pared 8 bases from V and 2 bases from J, leaving 11 bases between. CDR1 and CDR2 from the germline V gene are SGHTA and FQGNSA. CDR3 length: 13 residues. In DNA, the CDR3 is TGTGCCAGCTTTCGCGAAGACACAGATACGCAGTATTTT. Its protein is CASFREDTDTQYF.

This rearrangement joins TRBV9 to TRBJ1-2; no reliable D call. The CDR3 has 14 amino acids. V gave up 7 bases and J gave up 5 bases, with 18 bases separating them. The V gene's germline CDR1 is SGDLS and CDR2 YYNGEE. The CDR3 reads CASFPFRTVYGYTF. The CDR3, as DNA: TGTGCCAGCTTCCCGTTCCGGACGGTATATGGCTACACCTTC.

The J gene is TRBJ2-3, the V gene TRBV4-1; the match to TRBD1 covers 9 bases. V lost 0 bases, J lost 3 bases, and 4 bases stayed unmatched. The germline V gene has CDR1 MGHRA and CDR2 YSYEKL. The CDR3 has 16 residues. The CDR3 DNA reads TGCGCCAGCAGCCAAGACCAGGGACAGGGAACAGATACGCAGTATTTT. It codes for CASSQDQGQGTDTQYF.

This chain links TRBV7-3 with TRBJ2-2; D is uncertain. The CDR3 sequence is 13 residues long. In germline, CDR1 is SGHTA, CDR2 FQGTGA. Deletions cut 2 bases from V and 7 bases from J, with 8 bases between. CDR3 DNA sequence: TGTGCCAGCAGCTTAGGGCGCGACGGGGAGCTGTTTTTT. It specifies CASSLGRDGELFF. The complete variable domain, with remaining parts taken from reference TRBV7-3 and TRBJ2-2, reads GAGVSQTPSNKVTEKGKYVELRCDPISGHTALYWYRQSLGQGPEFLIYFQGTGAADDSGLPNDRFFAVRPEGSVSTLKIQRTERGDSAVYLCASSLGRDGELFFGEGSRLTVL.

DNA for the CDR3: TGCGCCAGCAGCCAAGCAGTGCAAGGCAGCCCTAATGAAAAACTGTTTTTT. As protein: CASSQAVQGSPNEKLFF. J is TRBJ1-4 and V is TRBV4-1; no clear D gene. CDR1 is MGHRA, CDR2 YSYEKL, per germline. The CDR3 covers 17 residues. Trimming took off 1 base at V and 3 bases at J, with 15 bases between the two ends.

This clone has just one count. V is TRBV19 and J is TRBJ1-5; 11 nucleotides align to TRBD1. J gave up 6 bases and V 4 bases, and 5 bases lay outside the gene matches. The CDR3 extends over 15 amino acids. CDR1 and CDR2 from the germline V gene are LNHDA and SQIVND (reference sequence). The CDR3: CASSTRDRGGQPQHF. The CDR3 region has the DNA TGTGCCAGTAGTACCCGGGACAGGGGGGGTCAGCCCCAGCATTTT. The whole variable domain, remainder taken from reference TRBV19 and TRBJ1-5, is DGGITQSPKYLFRKEGQNVTLSCEQNLNHDAMYWYRQDPGQGLRLIYYSQIVNDFQKGDIAEGYSVSREKKESFPLTVTSAQKNPTAFYLCASSTRDRGGQPQHFGDGTRLSIL.

The V gene is TRBV28, the J gene TRBJ1-4, with D perhaps matching TRBD1 (5 bases). This CDR3 region has 17 residues. V lost 5 bases and J 4 bases, leaving 20 bases between the germline ends. Germline V lookup: CDR1 MDHEN, CDR2 SYDVKM. The CDR3 coding sequence is TGTGCCAGCAGTCTTGACCCCCACAGGAGTCTTAATGAAAAACTGTTTTTT. Translation: CASSLDPHRSLNEKLFF.

This CDR3 reads CSFIRDRAYNEQFF. For the CDR3, the DNA is TGCAGCTTTATACGGGACAGGGCCTACAATGAGCAGTTCTTC. V gene TRBV29-1 combines with J gene TRBJ2-1; 9 bases line up with TRBD1. CDR3 size: 14 residues. The V segment lost 8 bases and the J segment 2 bases; nucleotides outside the gene matches: 7. Germline CDR1 reads SQVTM; CDR2 reads ANQGSEA.

The J gene is TRBJ2-5, the V gene TRBV7-9, with TRBD1 matching 7 bases. There are 16 residues in the CDR3. Trimming at V came to 2 bases and at J to 2 bases, leaving 8 bases not matched to a gene. Per germline, CDR1 SEHNR and CDR2 FQNEAQ (reference sequence). The CDR3 DNA is TGTGCCAGCAGCTTAAGAGGGGGCCGGCAACAAGAGACCCAGTACTTC. Translating gives CASSLRGGRQQETQYF. The entire variable domain, with the rest obtained from reference TRBV7-9 and TRBJ2-5, is as follows: DTGVSQNPRHKITKRGQNVTFRCDPISEHNRLYWYRQTLGQGPEFLTYFQNEAQLEKSRLLSDRFSAERPKGSFSTLEIQRTEQGDSAMYLCASSLRGGRQQETQYFGPGTRLLVL.

This chain uses TRBV4-1 with TRBJ1-6; D remains unclear. CDR1 is MGHRA, CDR2 YSYEKL, per germline. V gave up 5 bases and J gave up 9 bases, with 14 bases separating them. CDR3 length equals 14 residues. The CDR3 DNA sequence: TGCGCCAGCAGCTACCGGGAGATAGGTTCACCCCTCCACTTT. Translation gives CASSYREIGSPLHF.

This clone was recorded a few times. The V and J genes are TRBV15 and TRBJ2-7; 14 positions match TRBD2. The CDR3 consists of 17 residues. Germline V gives CDR1 LNHNV, CDR2 YYDKDF (reference sequence). V lost 4 bases to trimming and J lost 3 bases; unmatched junction nucleotides: 8. This CDR3 reads CATSTGTSGGYHYEQYF. CDR3 DNA: TGTGCCACCAGCACCGGGACTAGCGGGGGATACCACTACGAGCAGTACTTC.

This chain connects TRBV6-6 to TRBJ1-5; D ambiguous. The CDR3 is made up of 12 amino acids. The V gene's germline CDR1 is MNHNY and CDR2 SVGAGI (reference sequence). V lost 1 base and J lost 5, with 3 bases in between. CDR3 nucleotide sequence: TGTGCCAGCAGTTACTTGGATCAGCCCCAGCATTTT. Translating it yields CASSYLDQPQHF.

The chain links TRBV18 to TRBJ1-4, with TRBD1 identical over 8 bases. Germline CDR1 KGHSH, CDR2 LQKENI. V gave up 1 base and J gave up 6 bases; unmatched junction bases: 4. The CDR3 has 15 residues. CDR3 in DNA: TGTGCCAGCTCACCACAGGACAGGGCTGATGAAAAACTGTTTTTT. Translation gives CASSPQDRADEKLFF.

For this clone: One junction end does not reproduce the germline sequence, and a read error may be involved. V gene TRBV13 combines with J gene TRBJ2-4; perhaps D is TRBD1 or TRBD2 (6 bases each). The germline V gene encodes CDR1 PRHDT and CDR2 FYEKMQ (reference sequence). The CDR3 is made up of 12 amino acids. CDR3 DNA: TGTGCCAGCAGCCCCTATAGGGGGGTCCTTCTCTTC. As protein: CASSPYRGVLLF.